The 6 T cell receptor beta chains in this list originate from one sample, sequenced in a study of blood T cell repertoires in COVID-19. The method was immunoSEQ multiplex PCR; TCRdb's version includes in-frame clones alone and lacks a portion of them. Among tens of thousands of clones, approximately 80% were seen once, and the ten largest hold around 12%. The sequenced sample was peripheral blood. Receptors originate from a human donor in a cohort sampled during active COVID-19.

The genes are TRBV6-5 and TRBJ2-5; 8 positions match TRBD1. Losses at the gene ends were 7 bases for V and 9 bases for J; bases not matched to a gene: 10. Per the germline V gene, CDR1 is MNHEY and CDR2 is SVGAGI. The CDR3 runs 13 residues. In DNA form, the CDR3 reads TGTGCCAGCAATCAAGGACAGGGTGCGTCCCAGTACTTC. Protein sequence: CASNQGQGASQYF.

This chain connects TRBV6-2 or TRBV6-3 to TRBJ1-1; perhaps TRBD1 as D (5 bases). V was cut by 5 bases and J by 1 base, with 11 bases left in between. The CDR3 is 14 amino acids. The germline V gene has CDR1 MNHEY and CDR2 SVGEGT. The CDR3 region has the DNA TGTGCCAGCAGTCTCAGGGTTGCGAACACTGAAGCTTTCTTT. Translating gives CASSLRVANTEAFF.

The gene calls are TRBV29-1 and TRBJ2-5, with 8 bases fitting TRBD2. V trimming: 3 bases; J trimming: 2 bases; junction bases outside the gene matches: 11. The germline V gene encodes CDR1 SQVTM and CDR2 ANQGSEA. The CDR3 sequence is 16 residues long. CDR3 residues: CSVESFGSGMQETQYF. In DNA form, the CDR3 reads TGCAGCGTTGAGTCTTTTGGTAGCGGGATGCAAGAGACCCAGTACTTC.

The V call is TRBV19, the J call TRBJ2-5; 11 bases fit TRBD1. This CDR3 comprises 15 residues. V shed 6 bases and J 5 bases; nucleotides not matched to a gene: 8. The germline gives CDR1 LNHDA, CDR2 SQIVND (reference sequence). The DNA for the CDR3 is TGTGCCAGTAGCCCGGACAGGGGGCGTTGGGAGACCCAGTACTTC. Encoded protein: CASSPDRGRWETQYF.

The chain has TRBV7-2 and TRBJ2-3; D unresolved. The V gene's germline CDR1 is SGHTA and CDR2 FQGNSA. Trimming took off 5 bases at V and 6 bases at J, with 12 bases between the two ends. The CDR3 consists of 13 residues. The CDR3 here is CASSPRLRDTQYF. CDR3 nucleotide sequence: TGTGCCAGCAGCCCACGTCTCCGGGATACGCAGTATTTT.

This clone was recorded a few times. The V gene is TRBV7-9, the J gene TRBJ2-2, with 10 bases identical to TRBD2. The V gene's germline CDR1 is SEHNR and CDR2 FQNEAQ (reference sequence). Trimming cost V 3 bases and J 3 bases; bases outside gene matches: 4. This CDR3 has 16 amino acids. Written as DNA, the CDR3 is TGTGCCAGCAGCTTCCAGACTAGCGGGTACACCGGGGAGCTGTTTTTT. Translating it yields CASSFQTSGYTGELFF.